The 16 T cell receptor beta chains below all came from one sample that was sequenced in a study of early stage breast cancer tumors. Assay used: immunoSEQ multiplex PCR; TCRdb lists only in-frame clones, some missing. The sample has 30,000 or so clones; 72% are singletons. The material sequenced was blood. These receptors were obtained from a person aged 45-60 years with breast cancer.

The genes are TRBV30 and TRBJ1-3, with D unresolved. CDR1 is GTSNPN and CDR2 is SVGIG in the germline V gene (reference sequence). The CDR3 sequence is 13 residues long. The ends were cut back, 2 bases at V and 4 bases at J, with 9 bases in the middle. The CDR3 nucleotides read TGTGCCTGGAGTATACGTCAAGGAAACACCATATATTTT. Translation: CAWSIRQGNTIYF.

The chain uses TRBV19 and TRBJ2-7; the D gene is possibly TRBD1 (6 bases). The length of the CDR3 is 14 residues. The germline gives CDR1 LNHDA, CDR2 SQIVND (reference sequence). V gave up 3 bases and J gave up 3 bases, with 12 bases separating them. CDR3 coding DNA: TGTGCCAGTAGTATTAGCAGGGGAAGCTACGAGCAGTACTTC. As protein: CASSISRGSYEQYF.

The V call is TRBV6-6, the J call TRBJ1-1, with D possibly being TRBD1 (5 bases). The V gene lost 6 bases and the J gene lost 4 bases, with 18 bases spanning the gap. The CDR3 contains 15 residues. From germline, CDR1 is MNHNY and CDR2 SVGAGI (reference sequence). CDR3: CASSPLGEGITEAFF. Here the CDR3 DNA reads TGTGCCAGCAGCCCTCTGGGGGAAGGCATCACTGAAGCTTTCTTT.

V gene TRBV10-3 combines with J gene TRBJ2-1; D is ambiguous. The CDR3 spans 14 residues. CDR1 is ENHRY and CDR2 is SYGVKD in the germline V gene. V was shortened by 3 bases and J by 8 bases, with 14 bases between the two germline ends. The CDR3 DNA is TGTGCCATCAGTGAAGGGTGGCAGGTCGATGAGCAGTTCTTC. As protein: CAISEGWQVDEQFF.

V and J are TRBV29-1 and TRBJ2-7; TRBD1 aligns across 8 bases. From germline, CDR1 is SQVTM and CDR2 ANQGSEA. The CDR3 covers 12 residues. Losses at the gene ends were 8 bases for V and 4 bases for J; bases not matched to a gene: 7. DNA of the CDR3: TGCAGCATACGGACAGGGCTTTACGAGCAGTACTTC. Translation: CSIRTGLYEQYF.

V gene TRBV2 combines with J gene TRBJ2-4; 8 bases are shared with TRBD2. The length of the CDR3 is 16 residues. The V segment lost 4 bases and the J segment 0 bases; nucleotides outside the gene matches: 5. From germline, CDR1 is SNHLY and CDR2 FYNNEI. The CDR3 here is CASSVIAGLAKNIQYF. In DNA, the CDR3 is TGTGCCAGCAGTGTCATAGCGGGGTTAGCCAAAAACATTCAGTACTTC.

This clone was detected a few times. The CDR3 DNA follows: TGTGCCAGCAGCCCCGGCCCTAGCGGGACCTACGAGCAGTACTTC. It translates to CASSPGPSGTYEQYF. V usage is TRBV14 and J usage is TRBJ2-7, with 9 bases lining up with TRBD2. This CDR3 is 15 amino acids long. Germline CDR1 is SGHDN and CDR2 is FVKESK. V lost 4 bases and J lost 2; bases outside the gene matches: 6.

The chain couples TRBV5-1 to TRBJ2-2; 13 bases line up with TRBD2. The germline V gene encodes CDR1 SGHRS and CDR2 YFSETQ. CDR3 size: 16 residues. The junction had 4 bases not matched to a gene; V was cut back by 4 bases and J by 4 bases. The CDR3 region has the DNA TGCGCCAGCAGCATAGGGACTAGCGGGACCACCGGGGAGCTGTTTTTT. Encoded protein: CASSIGTSGTTGELFF.

CDR3 sequence reads: CASSLQGPSSYEQYF. The CDR3 DNA sequence: TGCGCCAGCAGCTTACAGGGTCCCAGCTCCTACGAGCAGTACTTC. The J gene is TRBJ2-7, the V gene TRBV5-1; possibly TRBD1 for D (6 bases). Trimming took off 2 bases at V and 0 bases at J, with 12 bases between the two ends. Per the germline V gene, CDR1 is SGHRS and CDR2 is YFSETQ. The CDR3 has 15 residues.

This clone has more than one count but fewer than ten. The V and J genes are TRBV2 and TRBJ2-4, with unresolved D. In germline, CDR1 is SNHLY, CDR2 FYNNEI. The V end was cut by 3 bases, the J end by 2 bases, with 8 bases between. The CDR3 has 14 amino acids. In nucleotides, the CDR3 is TGTGCCAGCAGTGATTCGGGTACCAAAAACATTCAGTACTTC. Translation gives CASSDSGTKNIQYF. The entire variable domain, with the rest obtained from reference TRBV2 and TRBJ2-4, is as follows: EPEVTQTPSHQVTQMGQEVILRCVPISNHLYFYWYRQILGQKVEFLVSFYNNEISEKSEIFDDQFSVERPDGSNFTLKIRSTKLEDSAMYFCASSDSGTKNIQYFGAGTRLSVL.

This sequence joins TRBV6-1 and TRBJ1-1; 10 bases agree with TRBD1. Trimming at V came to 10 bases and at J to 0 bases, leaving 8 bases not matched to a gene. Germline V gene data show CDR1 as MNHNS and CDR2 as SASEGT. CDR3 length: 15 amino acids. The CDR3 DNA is TGTGCCACAAGGGACAGGGGCGCGATGAACACTGAAGCTTTCTTT. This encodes CATRDRGAMNTEAFF.

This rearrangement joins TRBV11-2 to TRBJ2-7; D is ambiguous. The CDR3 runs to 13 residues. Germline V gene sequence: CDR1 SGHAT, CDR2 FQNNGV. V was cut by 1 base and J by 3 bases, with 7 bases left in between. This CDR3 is CASSLGQIYEQYF. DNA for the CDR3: TGTGCCAGCAGCTTAGGGCAAATCTACGAGCAGTACTTC.

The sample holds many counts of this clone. The CDR3 spells CASSPWAGRHEQYF. CDR3 in DNA: TGCGCCAGCAGCCCATGGGCAGGGCGCCACGAGCAGTACTTC. The chain has TRBV4-1 and TRBJ2-7, with D possibly TRBD1 on 5 matching bases. The CDR3 totals 14 residues. CDR1 and CDR2 from the germline V gene are MGHRA and YSYEKL. Trimming took off 4 bases at V and 5 bases at J, with 15 bases between the two ends.

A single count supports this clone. CDR3 in amino acids: CAISESRGQDIQYF. The CDR3 nucleotides are TGTGCCATCAGTGAGTCCCGGGGCCAAGACATTCAGTACTTC. The chain combines TRBV10-3 with TRBJ2-4; either TRBD1 or TRBD2 may fit D (5 bases each). CDR1 and CDR2 from the germline V gene are ENHRY and SYGVKD. The CDR3 runs 14 residues. Trimming shortened V by 0 bases and J by 8 bases, and 11 bases separated the two germline ends.

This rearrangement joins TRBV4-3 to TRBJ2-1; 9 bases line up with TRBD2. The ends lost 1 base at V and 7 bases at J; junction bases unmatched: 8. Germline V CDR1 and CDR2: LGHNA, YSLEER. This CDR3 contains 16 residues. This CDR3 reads CASSQAWGLAGNEQFF. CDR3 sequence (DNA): TGCGCCAGCAGCCAAGCTTGGGGACTAGCAGGTAATGAGCAGTTCTTC.

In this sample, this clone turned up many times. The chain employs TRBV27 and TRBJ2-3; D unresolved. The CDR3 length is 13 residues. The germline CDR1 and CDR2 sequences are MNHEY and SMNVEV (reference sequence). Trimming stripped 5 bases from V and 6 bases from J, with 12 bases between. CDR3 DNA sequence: TGTGCCAGCAGTACTCCCCCCGCGGATACGCAGTATTTT. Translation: CASSTPPADTQYF.